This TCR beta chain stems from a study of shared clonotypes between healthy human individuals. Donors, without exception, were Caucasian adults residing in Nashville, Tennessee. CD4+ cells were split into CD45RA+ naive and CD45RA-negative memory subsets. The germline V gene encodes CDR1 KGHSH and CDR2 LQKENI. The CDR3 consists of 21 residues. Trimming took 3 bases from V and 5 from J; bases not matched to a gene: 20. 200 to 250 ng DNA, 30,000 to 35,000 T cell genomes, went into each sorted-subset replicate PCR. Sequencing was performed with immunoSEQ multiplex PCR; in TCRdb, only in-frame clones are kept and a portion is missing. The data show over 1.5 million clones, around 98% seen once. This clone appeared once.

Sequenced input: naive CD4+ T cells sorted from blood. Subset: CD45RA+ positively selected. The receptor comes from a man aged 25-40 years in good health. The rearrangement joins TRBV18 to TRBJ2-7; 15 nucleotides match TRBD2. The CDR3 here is CASSPNVGHPGLAGGGHEQYF. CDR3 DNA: TGTGCCAGCTCACCTAACGTCGGACACCCAGGACTAGCGGGAGGGGGCCACGAGCAGTACTTC.